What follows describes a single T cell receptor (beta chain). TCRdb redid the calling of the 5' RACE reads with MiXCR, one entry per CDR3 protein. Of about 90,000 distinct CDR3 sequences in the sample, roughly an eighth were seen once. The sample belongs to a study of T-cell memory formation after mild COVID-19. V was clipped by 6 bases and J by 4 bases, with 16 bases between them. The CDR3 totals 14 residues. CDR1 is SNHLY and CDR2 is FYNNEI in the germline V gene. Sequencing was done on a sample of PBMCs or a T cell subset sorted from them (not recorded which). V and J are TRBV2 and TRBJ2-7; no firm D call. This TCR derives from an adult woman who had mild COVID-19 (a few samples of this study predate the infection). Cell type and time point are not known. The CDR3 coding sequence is TGTGCCAGCAGCGATCCACAGAAACAATACGAGCAGTACTTC. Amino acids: CASSDPQKQYEQYF.